This entry is about one T cell receptor (beta chain). Its target is unknown. These data come from a study of blood T cells in healthy people across ages. Whole-study context: Using template switching, researchers captured about one barcoded beta molecule for each two T cells. Notes on the study in general: Across samples, TCR beta diversity tracked strongly with naive T cell percentage.

Researchers report isolating at least 6.5 million PBMCs per sample. Trimming removed 4 bases from V and 8 bases from J, with 17 bases in between. The CDR3 sequence is 14 residues long. Looked up from germline, CDR1 is LGHNA and CDR2 is YSLEER. Combining a sample-barcoded 5' primer with a J-beta primer mix, a second PCR ran for roughly 7 to 11 cycles. One entry per CDR3 protein, called by TCRdb with MiXCR from the 5' RACE reads. The repertoire holds about 600,000 distinct CDR3 sequences, with around 50% as singletons. The clonotype comes from a man older than 75 in good health. Sequences were obtained from blood. This sequence joins TRBV4-3 and TRBJ1-2; D uncertain. The CDR3: CASSRVGDSAGYTF. In nucleotides, the CDR3 is TGCGCCAGCAGCCGCGTCGGAGATTCCGCGGGCTACACCTTC.